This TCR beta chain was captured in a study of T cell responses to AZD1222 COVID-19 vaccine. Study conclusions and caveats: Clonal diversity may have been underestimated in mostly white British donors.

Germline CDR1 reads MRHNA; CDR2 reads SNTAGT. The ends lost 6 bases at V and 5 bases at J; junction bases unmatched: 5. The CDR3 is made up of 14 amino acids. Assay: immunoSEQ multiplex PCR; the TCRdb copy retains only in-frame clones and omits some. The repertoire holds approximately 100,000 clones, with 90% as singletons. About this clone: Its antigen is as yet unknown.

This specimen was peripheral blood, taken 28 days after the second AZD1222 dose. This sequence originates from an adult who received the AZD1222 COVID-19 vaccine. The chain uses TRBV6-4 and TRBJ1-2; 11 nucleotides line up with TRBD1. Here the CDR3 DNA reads TGTGCCAGCAGAAGGACAGGGGGCGCTTATGGCTACACCTTC. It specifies CASRRTGGAYGYTF.